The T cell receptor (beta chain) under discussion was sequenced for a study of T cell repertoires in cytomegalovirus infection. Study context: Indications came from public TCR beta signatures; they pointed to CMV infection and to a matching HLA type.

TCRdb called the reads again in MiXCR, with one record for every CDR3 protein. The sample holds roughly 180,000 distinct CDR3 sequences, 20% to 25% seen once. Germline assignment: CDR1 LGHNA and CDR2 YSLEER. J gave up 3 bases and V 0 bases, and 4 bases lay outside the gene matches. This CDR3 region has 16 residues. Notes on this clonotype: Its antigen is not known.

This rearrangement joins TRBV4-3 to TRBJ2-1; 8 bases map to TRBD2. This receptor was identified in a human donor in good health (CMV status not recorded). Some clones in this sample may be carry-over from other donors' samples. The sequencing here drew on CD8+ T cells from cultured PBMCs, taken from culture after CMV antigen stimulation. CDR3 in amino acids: CASSQDLGGDYNEQFF. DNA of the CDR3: TGCGCCAGCAGCCAAGACCTCGGGGGGGACTACAATGAGCAGTTCTTC.